This T cell receptor (beta chain) was found in a study of CD8+ T cells in alopecia areata. Alopecia areata patients gave lesional scalp punch biopsies and peripheral blood samples. T lymphocytes (CD4+ and CD8+) were sorted from PBMCs. The table lists this clone with a few counts. Its antigen is undetermined. RNA was extracted and reverse transcribed into cDNA as the sequencing template. Sequencing was performed with immunoSEQ multiplex PCR; in TCRdb, only in-frame clones are kept and a portion is missing. This table has 150,000 or so clones, roughly 50% appearing once. Study-level findings and limits: Relative to mice, TCR sharing across patients was less clear, a difference possibly HLA-related. Greater clonality was observed in lesional scalp samples, especially alopecia totalis/universalis, versus normal scalp.

The CDR3 has 16 residues. The material sequenced was CD4+ T cells sorted from blood. J is TRBJ2-5 and V is TRBV21-1; the D call of TRBD2 is as the table states it, not checked on the DNA. TRBV21-1 is designated a pseudogene. The sequence came from a human donor with alopecia areata. CDR3 nucleotides: TGTGCCAGCAGCAAAGCCTTCGGGACTGGGAAAGAGACCCAGTACTTC. This encodes CASSKAFGTGKETQYF.